These 5 T cell receptor beta chains originate from one sample sequenced in a study of cytomegalovirus exposure and HLA in healthy donors. The PCR made use of 60 Vbeta and 13 Jbeta primers. TCRdb keeps only in-frame clones here, not all; method: immunoSEQ multiplex PCR. The sample holds 110,000 to 150,000 clones, 75% seen once. The sequenced material came from PBMCs. The receptors were sampled from a man between 35 and 55 years old in good health and CMV-seronegative.

This clone was seen a handful of times. The V call is TRBV6-5, the J call TRBJ2-3; 10 bases line up with TRBD2. CDR3 length equals 15 residues. CDR1 is MNHEY, CDR2 SVGAGI, per germline. V lost 2 bases to trimming and J lost 4 bases; unmatched junction nucleotides: 3. Written as DNA, the CDR3 is TGTGCCAGCAGTTACCTAGCGGGGGCGGCAGATACGCAGTATTTT. Translation: CASSYLAGAADTQYF.

This rearrangement joins TRBV11-2 to TRBJ2-7; D perhaps matches TRBD1 (5 bases). Looked up from germline, CDR1 is SGHAT and CDR2 is FQNNGV. This CDR3 contains 12 residues. The V and J ends lost 1 base and 6 bases respectively, with 7 bases between them. CDR3 in amino acids: CASSLVDTEQYF. The CDR3 nucleotides are TGTGCCAGCAGCTTAGTGGACACCGAGCAGTACTTC.

The rearrangement links TRBV5-4 to TRBJ2-5; D possibly corresponds to TRBD2 (5 bases). The CDR3 has 14 residues. CDR1 and CDR2 (germline): SGHNT, YYREEE (reference sequence). Trimming removed 4 bases at V and 4 bases at J, with 14 bases between. CDR3 DNA sequence: TGTGCCAGCAGCCATGGACGCGAGGGAGAGACCCAGTACTTC. Translating gives CASSHGREGETQYF.

There are a few counts of this clone. The rearrangement joins TRBV2 to TRBJ1-5; possibly TRBD1 for D (5 bases). CDR3 size: 14 residues. Trimming shortened V by 7 bases and J by 0 bases, and 10 bases separated the two germline ends. Germline values: CDR1 SNHLY, CDR2 FYNNEI. CDR3 sequence (DNA): TGTGCCAGCATGACAGATTATAGCAATCAGCCCCAGCATTTT. Its translation is CASMTDYSNQPQHF.

The chain uses TRBV18 and TRBJ1-1, with no clear D. Trimming removed 5 bases from V and 0 bases from J, with 10 bases in between. The CDR3 has 14 amino acids. The germline V gene has CDR1 KGHSH and CDR2 LQKENI. CDR3 bases: TGTGCCAGCTCAGCCCTAATGTTGAACACTGAAGCTTTCTTT. Protein product: CASSALMLNTEAFF.